The rows below give T cell receptor beta chains drawn from one sample of a study of T cell responses to AZD1222 COVID-19 vaccine. The protocol was immunoSEQ multiplex PCR, while the TCRdb copy is restricted to in-frame clones and leaves out a portion. The sample includes 100,000 or so clones, 70% to 90% of them seen just once. The source was peripheral blood, collected 28 days after the second AZD1222 dose. Receptor source: an adult who received the AZD1222 COVID-19 vaccine. Each CDR3 is given with its conserved first and last residue. Each record gives: V gene, D gene, clone size, J gene, CDR3 protein, CDR3 DNA. A D gene is named only where the DNA matches it firmly. Some rows mark clone size as missing; the rest say once, few, many or name a class of expanded clone.

TRBV30	TRBD1	NA	TRBJ2-7	CAWSAGTGTWEQYF	TGTGCCTGGAGTGCCGGGACAGGCACTTGGGAGCAGTACTTC
TRBV4-1	NA	NA	TRBJ1-2	CASSQEVVGGANYGYTF	TGCGCCAGCAGCCAAGAGGTGGTGGGGGGAGCTAACTATGGCTACACCTTC
TRBV5-6	TRBD1	NA	TRBJ1-1	CASSGGQGVPNTEAFF	TGTGCCAGCAGCGGTGGACAGGGGGTTCCGAACACTGAAGCTTTCTTT
TRBV2	NA	NA	TRBJ1-2	CASSDAAAYGYTF	TGTGCCAGCAGTGATGCGGCGGCCTATGGCTACACCTTC
TRBV30	NA	NA	TRBJ1-2	CAWSDGGAGYGYTF	TGTGCCTGGAGTGATGGGGGGGCTGGCTATGGCTACACCTTC
TRBV18	NA	NA	TRBJ1-5	CASSQSGAGSNQPQHF	TGTGCCAGCTCACAATCCGGGGCGGGTAGCAATCAGCCCCAGCATTTT
TRBV27	NA	once	TRBJ2-7	CASRIGISSYEQYF	TGTGCCAGCAGAATCGGAATTAGCTCCTACGAGCAGTACTTC
TRBV6-5	TRBD1	NA	TRBJ2-1	CASIVTGSSNEQFF	TGTGCCAGCATTGTGACAGGGAGTAGCAATGAGCAGTTCTTC
TRBV10-3	NA	NA	TRBJ1-1	CAISEEGRGSEAFF	TGTGCCATCTCGGAGGAAGGTCGCGGGTCTGAAGCTTTCTTT
TRBV9	NA	once	TRBJ2-5	CASSVGLRETQYF	TGTGCCAGCAGCGTAGGACTACGGGAGACCCAGTACTTC